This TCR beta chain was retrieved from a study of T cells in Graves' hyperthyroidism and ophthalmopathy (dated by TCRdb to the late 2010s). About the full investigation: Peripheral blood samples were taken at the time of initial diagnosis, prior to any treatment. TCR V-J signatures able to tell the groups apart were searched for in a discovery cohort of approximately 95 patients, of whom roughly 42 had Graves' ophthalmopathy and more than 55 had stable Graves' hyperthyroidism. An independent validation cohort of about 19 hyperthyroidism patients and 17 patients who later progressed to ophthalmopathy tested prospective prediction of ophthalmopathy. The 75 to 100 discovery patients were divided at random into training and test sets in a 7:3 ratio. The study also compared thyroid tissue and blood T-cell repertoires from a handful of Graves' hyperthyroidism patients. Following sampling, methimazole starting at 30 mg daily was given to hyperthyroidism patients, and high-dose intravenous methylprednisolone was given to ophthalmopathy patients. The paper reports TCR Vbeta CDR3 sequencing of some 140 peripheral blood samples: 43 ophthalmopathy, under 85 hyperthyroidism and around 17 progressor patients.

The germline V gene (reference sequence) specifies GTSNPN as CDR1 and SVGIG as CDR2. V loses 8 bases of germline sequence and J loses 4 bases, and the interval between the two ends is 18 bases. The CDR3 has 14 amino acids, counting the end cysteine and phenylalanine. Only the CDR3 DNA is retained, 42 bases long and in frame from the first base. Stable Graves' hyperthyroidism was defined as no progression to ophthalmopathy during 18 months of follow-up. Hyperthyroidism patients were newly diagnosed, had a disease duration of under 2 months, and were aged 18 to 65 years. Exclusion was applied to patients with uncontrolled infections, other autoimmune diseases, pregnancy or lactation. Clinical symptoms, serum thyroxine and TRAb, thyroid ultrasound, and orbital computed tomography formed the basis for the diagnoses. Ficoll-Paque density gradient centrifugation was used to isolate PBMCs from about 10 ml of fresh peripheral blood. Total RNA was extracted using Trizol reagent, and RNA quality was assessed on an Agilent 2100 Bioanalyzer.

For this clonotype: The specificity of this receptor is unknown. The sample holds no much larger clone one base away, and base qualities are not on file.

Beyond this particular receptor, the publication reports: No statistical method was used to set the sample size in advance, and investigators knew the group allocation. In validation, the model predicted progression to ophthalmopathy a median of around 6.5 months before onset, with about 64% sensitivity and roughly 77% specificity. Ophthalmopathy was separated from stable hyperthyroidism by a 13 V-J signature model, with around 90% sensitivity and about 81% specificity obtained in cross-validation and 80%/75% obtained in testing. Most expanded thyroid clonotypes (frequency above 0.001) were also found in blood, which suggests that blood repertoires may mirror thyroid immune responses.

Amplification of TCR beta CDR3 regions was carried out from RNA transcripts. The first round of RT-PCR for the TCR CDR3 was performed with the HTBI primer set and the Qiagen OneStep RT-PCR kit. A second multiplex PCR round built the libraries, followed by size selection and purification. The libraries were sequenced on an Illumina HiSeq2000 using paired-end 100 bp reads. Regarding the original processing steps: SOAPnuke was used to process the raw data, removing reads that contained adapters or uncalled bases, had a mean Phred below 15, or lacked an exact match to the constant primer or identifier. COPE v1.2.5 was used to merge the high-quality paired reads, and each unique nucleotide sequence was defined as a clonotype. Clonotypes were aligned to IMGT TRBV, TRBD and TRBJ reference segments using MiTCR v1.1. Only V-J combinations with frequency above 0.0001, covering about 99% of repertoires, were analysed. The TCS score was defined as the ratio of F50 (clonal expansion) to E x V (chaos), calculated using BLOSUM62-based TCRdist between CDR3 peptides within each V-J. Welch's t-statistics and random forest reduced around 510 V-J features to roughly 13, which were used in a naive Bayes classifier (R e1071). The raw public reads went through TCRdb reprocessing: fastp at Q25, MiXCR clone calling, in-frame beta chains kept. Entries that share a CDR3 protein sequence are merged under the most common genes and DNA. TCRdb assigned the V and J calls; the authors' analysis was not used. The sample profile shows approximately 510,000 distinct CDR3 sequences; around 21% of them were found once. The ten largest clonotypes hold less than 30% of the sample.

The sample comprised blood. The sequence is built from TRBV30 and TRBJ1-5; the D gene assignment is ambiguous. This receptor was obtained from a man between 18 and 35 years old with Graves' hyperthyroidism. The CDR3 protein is CALAVGASNQPQHF. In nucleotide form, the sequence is TGTGCCCTAGCCGTAGGAGCGTCGAATCAGCCCCAGCATTTT.